Each of the 9 T cell receptor beta chains below was sequenced from the same sample in a study of neurological immune-mediated disorders. TCRdb re-called the 5' RACE reads through MiXCR, storing one row per CDR3 protein. The sample has some 83,000 distinct CDR3 sequences; just over 2.5% are singletons. The material sequenced was PBMCs. These TCRs come from a woman between 25 and 40 years old with multiple sclerosis.

The chain recombines TRBV2 with TRBJ1-4; possible D gene TRBD1, 5 bases. V was shortened by 9 bases and J by 7 bases, with 12 bases between the two germline ends. Germline V CDR1 and CDR2: SNHLY, FYNNEI. The CDR3 is 12 amino acids. The CDR3 nucleotides are TGTGCCAGTCAGGGTCCGGGTGAAAAACTGTTTTTT. Translated: CASQGPGEKLFF.

Many counts were recorded for this clonotype. J is TRBJ2-1 and V is TRBV20-1; 10 nucleotides line up with TRBD2. The ends lost 1 base at V and 4 bases at J; junction bases unmatched: 7. Germline CDR1 and CDR2: DFQATT and SNEGSKA (reference sequence). The CDR3 sequence is 16 residues long. CDR3: CSARGASGSPYNEQFF. For the CDR3, the DNA is TGCAGTGCTAGAGGGGCTAGCGGGAGTCCTTACAATGAGCAGTTCTTC.

This clonotype was observed at least ten times. As DNA, the CDR3 is TGCAGTGCTAGAGAGTCCGGCCCCTGGGGCAATGAGCAGTTCTTC. Its protein product is CSARESGPWGNEQFF. The rearrangement joins TRBV20-1 to TRBJ2-1, with D unresolved. V gave up 0 bases and J gave up 6 bases, with 15 bases separating them. This CDR3 contains 15 residues. The V gene's germline CDR1 is DFQATT and CDR2 SNEGSKA (reference sequence).

This clonotype occurred many times. V and J are TRBV20-1 and TRBJ1-3, with TRBD1 matching 7 bases. This CDR3 comprises 15 residues. Looked up from germline, CDR1 is DFQATT and CDR2 is SNEGSKA (reference sequence). Trimming cost V 5 bases and J 0 bases; bases outside gene matches: 7. The CDR3 DNA sequence: TGCAGTGCTCCTAGGACAGGCGACTCTGGAAACACCATATATTTT. Translated, it gives CSAPRTGDSGNTIYF.

There are many counts of this clonotype. The rearrangement uses TRBV20-1 and TRBJ2-1, with TRBD2 identical over 10 bases. Germline assignment: CDR1 DFQATT and CDR2 SNEGSKA (reference sequence). The CDR3 totals 16 residues. Trimming took 0 bases from V and 8 from J; bases not matched to a gene: 10. CDR3 in DNA: TGCAGTGCTAGAGAAAGGAGGAGCGGGAGGGCCGATGAGCAGTTCTTC. This sequence encodes CSARERRSGRADEQFF.

This clonotype was seen only a few times. The V gene is TRBV5-1, the J gene TRBJ2-2; D is perhaps TRBD2 (5 bases). CDR3 length: 14 residues. V lost 0 bases and J lost 5, with 8 bases in between. Germline lookup yields CDR1 SGHRS and CDR2 YFSETQ. The CDR3 sequence is CASSLAGETGELFF. The DNA for the CDR3 is TGCGCCAGCAGCTTGGCTGGGGAGACCGGGGAGCTGTTTTTT.

This clonotype was counted a single time. This chain joins TRBV27 and TRBJ2-2, with D unclear. This CDR3 contains 14 residues. V was cut by 6 bases and J by 1 base, with 9 bases left in between. Germline V lookup: CDR1 MNHEY, CDR2 SMNVEV (reference sequence). The chain's CDR3 is CASRAFLNTGELFF. CDR3 DNA: TGTGCCAGCAGGGCCTTCTTGAACACCGGGGAGCTGTTTTTT.

This clonotype came up many times. The CDR3 region is CASSLETSGGYSTDTQYF. The DNA for the CDR3 is TGTGCCAGCAGCTTAGAGACTAGCGGGGGCTATAGCACAGATACGCAGTATTTT. The rearrangement links TRBV7-8 to TRBJ2-3; 12 bases are a match to TRBD2. The CDR3 covers 18 residues. Germline V gives CDR1 SGHVS, CDR2 FQNEAQ. V lost 1 base, J lost 0 bases, and 5 bases stayed unmatched. The whole variable domain, filled in from reference TRBV7-8 and TRBJ2-3, reads GAGVSQSPRYKVAKRGQDVALRCDPISGHVSLFWYQQALGQGPEFLTYFQNEAQLDKSGLPSDRFFAERPEGSVSTLKIQRTQQEDSAVYLCASSLETSGGYSTDTQYFGPGTRLTVL.

The rearrangement joins TRBV28 to TRBJ2-3; D uncertain. Trimming cost V 5 bases and J 0 bases, with 12 bases left between them. The CDR3 is 15 residues long. Germline CDR1 and CDR2: MDHEN and SYDVKM. The CDR3, as DNA: TGTGCCAGCAGTCGCTCGGGTTTTAGCACAGATACGCAGTATTTT. Translation gives CASSRSGFSTDTQYF.